This TCR beta chain was observed in a study of molecular identifiers for immune sequencing clone quantification. TCRdb reanalysed the PCR reads using MiXCR and keeps one entry per CDR3 protein. The sample consists of around 89,000 distinct CDR3 sequences, around 20% of them appearing once. V was clipped by 6 bases and J by 11 bases, with 17 bases between them. CDR1 and CDR2 from the germline V gene are MNHEY and SVGEGT. The CDR3 is 12 amino acids. This clonotype was seen repeatedly, ten times or more. The chain combines TRBV6-2 or TRBV6-3 with TRBJ2-7, with D tentatively TRBD1 or TRBD2 (5 bases each). This sequence originates from a human donor in good health. Some libraries in this study had Jurkat cell RNA spiked in. The source material was naive CD8+ T cells from blood, with Jurkat cell RNA spiked in. Subset meaning: FACS-sorted CD8+CD4-CCR7+CD45RA+ naive T cells. The CDR3 here is CASSRGTGREYF. CDR3 in DNA: TGTGCCAGCAGCCGAGGGACGGGGCGGGAGTACTTC.